The clone carrying this T cell receptor beta chain was seen ten or more times. The antigen remains undetermined. In the authors' methods: What underpinned the distant-metastasis classifier for papillary thyroid cancer was the set of CDR3 differences across clinicopathological groups. TCRdb reanalyzed the PCR reads via MiXCR. TCRdb, rather than the study authors, made the V and J calls. The sample contains under 30,000 clones, over 15% of which appear only once. This entry belongs to a study of metastatic and nonmetastatic thyroid tumors. Study in general: Where malignant and benign thyroid patients were concerned, repertoires were compared across blood and tumor or nodule tissue.

Ahead of thyroid surgery, no patient had received treatment of any kind. V lost 1 base to trimming and J lost 7 bases; unmatched junction nucleotides: 2. The CDR3 sequence is 15 residues long. Germline CDR1 reads LGHDT; CDR2 reads YNNKEL (reference sequence). Findings of the study overall: Across blood and tumor, TCR beta diversity in malignant thyroid tumors was reportedly significantly higher than in benign nodules.

This sequence was found in a male donor with papillary thyroid cancer or a benign thyroid nodule (not recorded which). Some clones in this sample may be carry-over from other donors' samples. The sequenced sample was blood. V gene TRBV3-1 combines with J gene TRBJ2-1; 12 bases align to TRBD2. CDR3 sequence reads: CASSQAGLAGNEQFF. The CDR3, as DNA: TGTGCCAGCAGCCAAGCCGGACTAGCGGGAAATGAGCAGTTCTTC.